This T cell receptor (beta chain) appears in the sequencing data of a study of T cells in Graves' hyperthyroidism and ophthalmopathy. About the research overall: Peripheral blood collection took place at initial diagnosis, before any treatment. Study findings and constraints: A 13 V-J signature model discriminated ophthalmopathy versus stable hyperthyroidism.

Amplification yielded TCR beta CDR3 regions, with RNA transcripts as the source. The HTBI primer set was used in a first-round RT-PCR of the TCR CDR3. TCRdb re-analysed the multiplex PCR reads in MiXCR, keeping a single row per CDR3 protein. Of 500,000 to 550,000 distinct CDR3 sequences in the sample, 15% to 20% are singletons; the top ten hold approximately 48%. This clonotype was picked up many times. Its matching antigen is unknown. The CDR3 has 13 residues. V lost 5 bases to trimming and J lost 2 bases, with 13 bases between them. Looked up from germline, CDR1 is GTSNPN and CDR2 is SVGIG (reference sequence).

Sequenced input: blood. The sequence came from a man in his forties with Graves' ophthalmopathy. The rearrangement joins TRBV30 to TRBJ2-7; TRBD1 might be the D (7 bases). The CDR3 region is CAWSRGTAYEQYF. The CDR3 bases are TGTGCCTGGTCTCGGGGGACAGCCTACGAGCAGTACTTC.